This note documents a single T cell receptor (beta chain) sequence. Its antigen remains unknown. The isolated RNA, all of it, was reverse transcribed, so expressed TCRB transcripts were what got sequenced. TCRdb's copy holds only in-frame clones and misses some; the assay was immunoSEQ multiplex PCR. Among 300,000 to 450,000 clones, over 9% were seen once, and the ten largest hold about 0.64%. One heparinised blood draw, averaging about 100 mL, came from each donor. A sort by CD45RO/CCR7/CD25/CD127/CD95/CD27 yielded CD4+ naive, central memory, regulatory and stem cell-like memory cells. There are 13 residues in the CDR3. Trimming stripped 4 bases from V and 0 bases from J, with 4 bases between. CDR1 and CDR2 from the germline V gene are ENHRY and SYGVKD. This record belongs to a study of beta chain features in type 1 diabetes. Notes on the study in general: For Type 1 diabetes patients, all four CD4+ subsets carried TCRB CDR3s that were moderately but significantly shorter. Relative to healthy donors, patients appeared to have naive, central memory and Treg TCRB repertoires that were more similar. Whether TCRB rearrangement is influenced by HLA type went unresolved here.

The rearrangement uses TRBV10-3 and TRBJ1-5; no clear D gene. Sequenced: central memory CD4+ T cells from blood. This clonotype was obtained from a young man with type 1 diabetes. In DNA, the CDR3 is TGTGCCATCAGTGCCGGTAGCAATCAGCCCCAGCATTTT. Protein sequence: CAISAGSNQPQHF.